This TCR beta chain derives from a study of response to subunit inactivated influenza vaccine. Study results and caveats: Authors proposed each seasonal influenza vaccination draws in few new T cells.

A note on this clonotype: Its cognate antigen is unknown.

With 0 bases clipped from V and 6 bases from J, the junction kept 5 bases outside the gene matches. The germline V gene has CDR1 DFQATT and CDR2 SNEGSKA (reference sequence). The CDR3 is 16 residues long. MiXCR, applied by TCRdb to the RT-PCR reads, yields one record per CDR3 protein. The table includes 500,000 to 600,000 distinct CDR3 sequences, more than 15% detected once. This chain connects TRBV20-1 to TRBJ2-2; TRBD2 aligns across 12 bases. The TCR sequence derives from a man between 50 and 69 years old who received an inactivated influenza vaccine. The input for sequencing was CD4+ T cells sorted from PBMCs, taken less than 30 months after vaccination. CDR3 coding DNA: TGCAGTGCTAGAGATGCCGCTAGCGGGAGGGCCGGGGAGCTGTTTTTT. Residues: CSARDAASGRAGELFF.